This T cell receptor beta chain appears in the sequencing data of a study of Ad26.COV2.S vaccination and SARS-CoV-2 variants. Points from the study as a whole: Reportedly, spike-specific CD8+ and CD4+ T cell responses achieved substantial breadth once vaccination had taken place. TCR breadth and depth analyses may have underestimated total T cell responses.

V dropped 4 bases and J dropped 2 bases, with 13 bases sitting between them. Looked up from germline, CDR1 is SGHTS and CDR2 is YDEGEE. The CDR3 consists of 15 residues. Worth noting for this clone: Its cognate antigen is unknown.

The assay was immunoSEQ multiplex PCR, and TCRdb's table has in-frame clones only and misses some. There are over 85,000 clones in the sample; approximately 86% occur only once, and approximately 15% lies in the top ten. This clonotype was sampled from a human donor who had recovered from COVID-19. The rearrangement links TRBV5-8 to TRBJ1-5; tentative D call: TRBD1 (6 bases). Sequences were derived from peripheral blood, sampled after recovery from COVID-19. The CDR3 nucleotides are TGTGCCAGCAGCCGACAGGTTACGGGCAATCAGCCCCAGCATTTT. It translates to CASSRQVTGNQPQHF. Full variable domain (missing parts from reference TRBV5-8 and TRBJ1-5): EAGVTQSPTHLIKTRGQQATLRCSPISGHTSVYWYQQALGLGLQFLLWYDEGEERNRGNFPPRFSGRQFPNYSSELNVNALELEDSALYLCASSRQVTGNQPQHFGDGTRLSIL.